What follows are 12 T cell receptor beta chains derived from one specimen sequenced in a study of blood T cell repertoires in COVID-19. This table comes from immunoSEQ multiplex PCR, and its TCRdb copy is limited to in-frame clones, with some not included. Of 70,000 to 95,000 clones listed, around four fifths are singletons. The specimen was peripheral blood. The receptors originated from a woman in her 70s with active or convalescent COVID-19.

This clone was observed once. The rearrangement joins TRBV4-1 to TRBJ1-2; 8 positions agree with TRBD1. The CDR3 is 17 amino acids. The germline V gene has CDR1 MGHRA and CDR2 YSYEKL. The J segment lost 4 bases and the V segment lost 0 bases, leaving 10 bases of the junction unmatched. The CDR3 DNA sequence: TGCGCCAGCAGCCAAGAAGGGACAGGTCCACCTATCTATGGCTACACCTTC. It specifies CASSQEGTGPPIYGYTF.

V usage is TRBV4-1 and J usage is TRBJ2-1, with D possibly matching TRBD2 (6 bases). Trimming shortened V by 4 bases and J by 3 bases, and 16 bases separated the two germline ends. The CDR3 totals 16 residues. Germline V gene lookup returns CDR1 MGHRA and CDR2 YSYEKL. The CDR3 loop reads CASSLGLSGNYNEQFF. The CDR3 DNA reads TGCGCCAGCAGCCTCGGTCTTAGCGGCAACTACAATGAGCAGTTCTTC.

This chain links TRBV27 with TRBJ1-1; 9 bases are shared with TRBD1. The trim removed 5 bases at V and 4 bases at J, leaving 8 bases unmatched. Germline assignment: CDR1 MNHEY and CDR2 SMNVEV (reference sequence). The CDR3 extends over 15 amino acids. CDR3 region: CASSQRQGEITEAFF. CDR3 in DNA: TGTGCCAGCAGTCAAAGACAGGGGGAGATCACTGAAGCTTTCTTT.

The J gene is TRBJ2-1, the V gene TRBV11-3; weak D call: TRBD2 (5 bases). Between the trimmed V and J ends, which lost 0 bases and 4 bases, there was a span of 16 bases. Germline V gene sequence: CDR1 SGHNT, CDR2 YENEEA. The CDR3 covers 17 residues. Here the CDR3 DNA reads TGTGCCAGCAGCTTAGATTCCGGACTGACTGGATACAATGAGCAGTTCTTC. Translation: CASSLDSGLTGYNEQFF.

The gene calls are TRBV19 and TRBJ1-1; D is unclear. The CDR3 contains 14 residues. V lost 3 bases and J lost 1, with 9 bases in between. Germline CDR1 is LNHDA and CDR2 is SQIVND (reference sequence). CDR3 amino acids: CASSIRRENTEAFF. CDR3 nucleotide sequence: TGTGCCAGTAGTATCAGACGGGAGAACACTGAAGCTTTCTTT.

This chain uses TRBV5-1 with TRBJ2-5, with a weak D call TRBD2 (5 bases). The CDR3 length is 15 residues. Trimming left V 0 bases short and J 5 bases short, with 14 bases between. Germline CDR1 SGHRS, CDR2 YFSETQ. The CDR3 DNA follows: TGCGCCAGCAGCTTGGACGGGATTAGGCGGGAGACCCAGTACTTC. Translating it yields CASSLDGIRRETQYF.

V gene TRBV4-2 combines with J gene TRBJ1-1; 9 nucleotides line up with TRBD1. This CDR3 comprises 14 residues. V gave up 1 base and J gave up 4 bases; unmatched junction bases: 1. The germline V gene has CDR1 LGHNA and CDR2 YNFKEQ. The CDR3 region has the DNA TGTGCCAGCAGCCAAGTGACAGGGGGCACTGAAGCTTTCTTT. It yields the protein CASSQVTGGTEAFF.

This chain links TRBV19 with TRBJ1-5; 7 nucleotides match TRBD1. The CDR3 runs 16 residues. Germline V gene sequence: CDR1 LNHDA, CDR2 SQIVND (reference sequence). With V trimmed by 4 bases and J by 7 bases, 13 bases remained unmatched. CDR3 DNA: TGTGCCAGTAGTACAAGCCACAGGGGACCCCGACAGCCCCAGCATTTT. Translated, it gives CASSTSHRGPRQPQHF.

V and J are TRBV24-1 and TRBJ2-5; D might be TRBD2 (5 bases). Germline CDR1 and CDR2: KGHDR and SFDVKD. The CDR3 contains 15 residues. Trimming left V 6 bases short and J 2 bases short, with 15 bases between. CDR3 sequence (DNA): TGTGCCACCAGTTCGCCGGGAACACTACAAGAGACCCAGTACTTC. Its protein product is CATSSPGTLQETQYF.

The chain recombines TRBV28 with TRBJ1-2; TRBD1 aligns across 10 bases. With 7 bases clipped from V and 2 bases from J, the junction kept 4 bases outside the gene matches. CDR3 length: 14 amino acids. CDR1 and CDR2 (germline): MDHEN, SYDVKM. This CDR3 is CASTRTGGNYGYTF. For the CDR3, the DNA is TGTGCCAGCACCCGGACAGGGGGAAACTATGGCTACACCTTC.

This chain joins TRBV6-5 and TRBJ1-5; D gene ambiguous. CDR1 and CDR2 (germline): MNHEY, SVGAGI. The CDR3 covers 14 residues. Trimming removed 0 bases at V and 5 bases at J, with 8 bases between. CDR3: CASSYSRRDQPQHF. The CDR3 bases are TGTGCCAGCAGTTACTCGAGGCGCGATCAGCCCCAGCATTTT.

The rearrangement joins TRBV20-1 to TRBJ2-3; the match to TRBD2 covers 11 bases. CDR3 size: 15 residues. CDR1 is DFQATT and CDR2 is SNEGSKA in the germline V gene (reference sequence). The ends lost 3 bases at V and 8 bases at J; junction bases unmatched: 10. The CDR3 DNA reads TGCAGTGCTAGTATGCTAGCGGGGGGTAGTGGTACGCAGTATTTT. As protein: CSASMLAGGSGTQYF.